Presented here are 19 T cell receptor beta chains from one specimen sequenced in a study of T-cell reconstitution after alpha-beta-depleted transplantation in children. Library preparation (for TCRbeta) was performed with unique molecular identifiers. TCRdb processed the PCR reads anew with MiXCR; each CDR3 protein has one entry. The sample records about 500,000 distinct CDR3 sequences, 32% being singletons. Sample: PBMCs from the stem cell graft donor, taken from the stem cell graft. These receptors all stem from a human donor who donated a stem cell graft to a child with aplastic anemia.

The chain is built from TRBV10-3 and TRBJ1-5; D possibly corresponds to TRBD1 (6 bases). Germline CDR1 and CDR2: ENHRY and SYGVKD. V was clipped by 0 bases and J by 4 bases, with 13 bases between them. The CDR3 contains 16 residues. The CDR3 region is CAISESAGGGNQPQHF. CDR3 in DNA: TGTGCCATCAGTGAGTCGGCCGGGGGCGGGAATCAGCCCCAGCATTTT.

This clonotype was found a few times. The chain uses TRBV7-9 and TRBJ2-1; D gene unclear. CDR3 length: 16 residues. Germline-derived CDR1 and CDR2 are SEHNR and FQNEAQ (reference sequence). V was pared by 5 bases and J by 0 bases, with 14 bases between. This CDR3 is CASSPSTESSYNEQFF. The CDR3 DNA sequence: TGTGCCAGCAGCCCCTCTACGGAGAGCTCCTACAATGAGCAGTTCTTC.

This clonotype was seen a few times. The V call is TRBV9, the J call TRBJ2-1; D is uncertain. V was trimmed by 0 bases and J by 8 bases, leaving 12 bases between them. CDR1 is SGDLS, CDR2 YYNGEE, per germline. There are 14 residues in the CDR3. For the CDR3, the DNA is TGTGCCAGCAGCGTAGGCCTAACGGGCGATGAGCAGTTCTTC. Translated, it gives CASSVGLTGDEQFF.

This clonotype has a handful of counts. CDR3 DNA sequence: TGCGCCAGCAGCTTGGATGGGGCGGGTGCGGGCACTGAAGCTTTCTTT. Amino acid sequence: CASSLDGAGAGTEAFF. The chain employs TRBV5-1 and TRBJ1-1, with D perhaps TRBD1 (5 bases). In germline, CDR1 is SGHRS, CDR2 YFSETQ. The CDR3 consists of 16 residues. Trimming shortened V by 0 bases and J by 4 bases, and 16 bases separated the two germline ends.

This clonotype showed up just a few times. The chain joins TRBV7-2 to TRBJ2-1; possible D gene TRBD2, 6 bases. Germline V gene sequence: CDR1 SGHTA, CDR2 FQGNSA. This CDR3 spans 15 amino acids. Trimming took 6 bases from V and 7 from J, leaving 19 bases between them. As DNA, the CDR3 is TGTGCCAGCAGGACGGGGGTCAGCGGACTTAATGAGCAGTTCTTC. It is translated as CASRTGVSGLNEQFF.

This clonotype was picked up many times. This CDR3 reads CSARGDRAYNEQFF. The CDR3 DNA follows: TGCAGTGCTAGAGGGGACAGGGCCTACAATGAGCAGTTCTTC. The chain joins TRBV20-1 to TRBJ2-1; 9 bases match TRBD1. Unmatched junction bases numbered 0, after V lost 1 base and J lost 2 bases. The CDR3 runs to 14 residues. Germline CDR1 reads DFQATT; CDR2 reads SNEGSKA (reference sequence).

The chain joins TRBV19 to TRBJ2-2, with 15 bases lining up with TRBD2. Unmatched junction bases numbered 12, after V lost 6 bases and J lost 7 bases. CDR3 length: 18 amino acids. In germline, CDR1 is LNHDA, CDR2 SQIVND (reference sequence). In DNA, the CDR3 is TGTGCCAGTAGCCGCAGAGGACTAGCGGGAGGGCCCAGCGGGGAGCTGTTTTTT. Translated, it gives CASSRRGLAGGPSGELFF.

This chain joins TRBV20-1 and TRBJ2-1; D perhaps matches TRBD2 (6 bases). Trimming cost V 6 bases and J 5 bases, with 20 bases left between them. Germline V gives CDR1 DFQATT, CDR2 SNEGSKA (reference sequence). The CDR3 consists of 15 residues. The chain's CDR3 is CSAHSGEVPNNEQFF. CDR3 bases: TGCAGTGCCCACTCTGGGGAGGTCCCCAACAATGAGCAGTTCTTC.

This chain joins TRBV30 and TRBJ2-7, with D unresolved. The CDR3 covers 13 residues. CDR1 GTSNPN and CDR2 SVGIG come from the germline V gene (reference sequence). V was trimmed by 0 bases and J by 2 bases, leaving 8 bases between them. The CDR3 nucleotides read TGTGCCTGGAGTGTAGGACGCCCCTACGAGCAGTACTTC. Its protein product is CAWSVGRPYEQYF.

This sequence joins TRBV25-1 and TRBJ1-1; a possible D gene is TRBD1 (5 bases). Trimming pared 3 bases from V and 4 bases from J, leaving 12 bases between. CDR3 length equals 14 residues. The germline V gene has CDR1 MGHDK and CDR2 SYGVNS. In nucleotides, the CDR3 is TGTGCCAGCAGTGATGAAGGGGCTGGCACTGAAGCTTTCTTT. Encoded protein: CASSDEGAGTEAFF.

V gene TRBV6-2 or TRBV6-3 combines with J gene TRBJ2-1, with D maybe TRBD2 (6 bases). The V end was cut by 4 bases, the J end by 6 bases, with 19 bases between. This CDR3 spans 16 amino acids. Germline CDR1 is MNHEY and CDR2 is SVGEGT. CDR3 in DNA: TGTGCCAGCAGTTGGAGGGCCACCCGGATTTTCAATGAGCAGTTCTTC. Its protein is CASSWRATRIFNEQFF.

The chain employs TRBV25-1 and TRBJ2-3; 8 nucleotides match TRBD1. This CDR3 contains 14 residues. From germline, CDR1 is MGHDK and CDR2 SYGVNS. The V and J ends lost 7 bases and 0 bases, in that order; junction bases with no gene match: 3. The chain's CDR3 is CASTGQASTDTQYF. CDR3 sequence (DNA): TGTGCCAGCACGGGACAGGCGAGCACAGATACGCAGTATTTT.

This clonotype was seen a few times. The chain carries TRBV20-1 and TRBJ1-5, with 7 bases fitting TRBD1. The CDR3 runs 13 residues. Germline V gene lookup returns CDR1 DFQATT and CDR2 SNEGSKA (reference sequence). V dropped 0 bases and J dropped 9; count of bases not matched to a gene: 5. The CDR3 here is CSAREQGPGPQHF. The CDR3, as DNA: TGCAGTGCTAGAGAACAGGGGCCGGGGCCCCAGCATTTT.

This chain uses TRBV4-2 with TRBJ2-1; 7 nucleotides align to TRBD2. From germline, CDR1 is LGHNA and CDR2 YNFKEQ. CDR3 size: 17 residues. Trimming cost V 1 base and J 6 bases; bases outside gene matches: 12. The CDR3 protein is CASSQAWVGLESNEQFF. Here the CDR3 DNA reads TGTGCCAGCAGCCAAGCGTGGGTCGGACTAGAGAGCAATGAGCAGTTCTTC.

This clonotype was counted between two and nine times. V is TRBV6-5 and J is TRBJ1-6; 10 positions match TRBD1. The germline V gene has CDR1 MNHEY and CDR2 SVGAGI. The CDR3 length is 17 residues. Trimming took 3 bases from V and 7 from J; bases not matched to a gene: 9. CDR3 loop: CASSYAWGQGLNSPLHF. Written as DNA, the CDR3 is TGTGCCAGCAGTTATGCGTGGGGACAGGGGCTAAATTCACCCCTCCACTTT.

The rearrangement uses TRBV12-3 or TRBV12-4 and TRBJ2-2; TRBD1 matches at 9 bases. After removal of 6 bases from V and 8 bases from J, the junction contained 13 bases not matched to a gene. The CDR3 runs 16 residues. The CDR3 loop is CASSPIGTGPPGELFF. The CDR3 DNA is TGTGCCAGCAGCCCCATCGGGACAGGGCCCCCGGGGGAGCTGTTTTTT.

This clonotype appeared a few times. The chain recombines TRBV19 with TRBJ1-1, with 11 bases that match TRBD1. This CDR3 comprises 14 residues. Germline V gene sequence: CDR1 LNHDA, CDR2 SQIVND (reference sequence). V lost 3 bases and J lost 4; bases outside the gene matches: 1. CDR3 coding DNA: TGTGCCAGTAGTATGGGACAGGGGGTCACTGAAGCTTTCTTT. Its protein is CASSMGQGVTEAFF.

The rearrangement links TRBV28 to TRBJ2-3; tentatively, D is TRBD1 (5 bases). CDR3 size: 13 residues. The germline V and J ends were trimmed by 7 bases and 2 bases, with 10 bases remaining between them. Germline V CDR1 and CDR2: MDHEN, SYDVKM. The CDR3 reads CASITGHTDTQYF. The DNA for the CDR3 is TGTGCCAGCATAACAGGCCACACAGATACGCAGTATTTT.

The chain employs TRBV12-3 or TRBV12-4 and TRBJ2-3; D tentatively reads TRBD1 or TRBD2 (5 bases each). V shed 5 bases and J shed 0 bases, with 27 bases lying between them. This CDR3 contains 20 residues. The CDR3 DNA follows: TGTGCCAGCAGTCCTCGGGGCTATTATAGGGATAAAACTAGCACAGATACGCAGTATTTT. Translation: CASSPRGYYRDKTSTDTQYF.